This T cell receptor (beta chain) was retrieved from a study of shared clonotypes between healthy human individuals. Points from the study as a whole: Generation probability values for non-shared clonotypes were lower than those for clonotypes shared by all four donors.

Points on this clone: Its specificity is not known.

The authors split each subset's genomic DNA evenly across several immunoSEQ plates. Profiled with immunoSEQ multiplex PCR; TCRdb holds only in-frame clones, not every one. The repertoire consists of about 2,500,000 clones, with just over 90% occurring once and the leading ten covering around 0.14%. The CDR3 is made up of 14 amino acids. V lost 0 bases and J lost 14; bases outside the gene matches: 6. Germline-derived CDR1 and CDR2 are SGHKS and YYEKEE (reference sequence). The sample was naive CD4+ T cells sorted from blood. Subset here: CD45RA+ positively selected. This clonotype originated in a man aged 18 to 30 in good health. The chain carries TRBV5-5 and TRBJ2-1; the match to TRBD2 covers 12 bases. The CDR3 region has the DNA TGTGCCAGCAGCTTGGGACTAGCGGGAGAGGTTGAGTTCTTC. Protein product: CASSLGLAGEVEFF.